This TCR beta chain was identified in a study of graft-versus-host responses after intestinal transplantation. About the research overall: Recipients were all induced with anti-thymocyte globulin, then given tacrolimus and steroids for 2 to 4 years. Study outcomes and limitations: Levels of circulating GvH clones at their peak were associated with early post-transplant HvG declines.

Comments on this clone: As yet, its antigen is unknown.

The CDR3 consists of 12 residues. The germline V gene encodes CDR1 MNHEY and CDR2 SMNVEV (reference sequence). The V gene end was trimmed by 6 bases and the J gene end by 10 bases; junction bases not matched to a gene: 9. The table came from immunoSEQ multiplex PCR; TCRdb's copy has only in-frame clones and leaves some out. This sample has 65,000 to 90,000 clones, with 80% to 95% found just once. Sequenced material: unstimulated CD8+ T cells sorted from spleen or lymph node cells, taken before transplant. The receptor was isolated from a human donor who was the organ donor for an intestinal transplant. The V call is TRBV27, the J call TRBJ2-7, with 7 bases aligning to TRBD1. The CDR3 region is CASRTQGDGQYF. Here the CDR3 DNA reads TGTGCCAGCAGGACCCAGGGGGACGGCCAGTACTTC.